The 32 T cell receptor beta chains listed next were all sequenced from one sample in a study of blood T cell repertoires in COVID-19. Sequencing used immunoSEQ multiplex PCR; TCRdb keeps in-frame clones, though not all of them. Of approximately 220,000 clones in the sample, 83% are singletons; the top ten hold about 3.6%. Input material: PBMCs or T cells enriched from blood (not recorded which). The origin of the receptors is a woman between 35 and 50 years old who had been exposed to COVID-19.

The chain's CDR3 is CARRDRQNTEAFF. DNA of the CDR3: TGTGCCAGAAGGGACAGGCAGAACACTGAAGCTTTCTTT. The genes are TRBV19 and TRBJ1-1; 8 bases fit TRBD1. The CDR3 covers 13 residues. J was trimmed by 1 base and V by 9 bases; bases with no gene match: 4. The germline V gene encodes CDR1 LNHDA and CDR2 SQIVND (reference sequence).

This chain uses TRBV19 with TRBJ2-7, with 8 bases fitting TRBD1. The CDR3 length is 15 residues. Trimming removed 7 bases from V and 3 bases from J; junction bases left unmatched: 11. Looked up from germline, CDR1 is LNHDA and CDR2 is SQIVND (reference sequence). The CDR3 is CASKLHGQGHYEQYF. The DNA of the CDR3 is TGTGCCAGTAAGCTTCATGGACAGGGCCACTACGAGCAGTACTTC.

The chain recombines TRBV5-4 with TRBJ2-7; D perhaps matches TRBD1 (5 bases). The germline CDR1 and CDR2 sequences are SGHNT and YYREEE (reference sequence). The CDR3 loop spans 13 amino acids. V was trimmed by 4 bases and J by 1 base, leaving 9 bases between them. The CDR3 sequence is CASSVTGSYEQYF. The CDR3 coding sequence is TGTGCCAGCAGCGTTACAGGTTCCTACGAGCAGTACTTC.

This sequence joins TRBV12-3 or TRBV12-4 and TRBJ2-2; TRBD2 might be the D (5 bases). Deletions cut 7 bases from V and 5 bases from J, with 11 bases between. The CDR3 is made up of 13 amino acids. The CDR3 DNA reads TGTGCCAGCAAACTAGGGTGGACCGGGGAGCTGTTTTTT. Encoded protein: CASKLGWTGELFF.

The V call is TRBV11-2, the J call TRBJ2-1; D possibly corresponds to TRBD2 (5 bases). The CDR3 spans 16 residues. Per the germline V gene, CDR1 is SGHAT and CDR2 is FQNNGV. Trimming cost V 7 bases and J 9 bases, with 25 bases left between them. The CDR3 reads CASILSGGPGRVEQFF. CDR3 DNA sequence: TGTGCCAGCATCCTAAGCGGTGGGCCGGGCCGGGTTGAGCAGTTCTTC.

The chain has TRBV19 and TRBJ2-7; no clear D gene. The CDR3 is made up of 14 amino acids. Trimming cost V 1 base and J 6 bases, with 13 bases left between them. CDR1 is LNHDA, CDR2 SQIVND, per germline (reference sequence). CDR3 sequence reads: CASSIAGFKSEQYF. For the CDR3, the DNA is TGTGCCAGTAGTATAGCAGGCTTCAAAAGCGAGCAGTACTTC.

This chain joins TRBV6-5 and TRBJ1-1, with D maybe TRBD1 (6 bases). V was clipped by 5 bases and J by 5 bases, with 18 bases between them. CDR3 size: 15 residues. CDR1 is MNHEY, CDR2 SVGAGI, per germline. Written as DNA, the CDR3 is TGTGCCAGCAGTCCGGGGGGGGGCCCGGGAACTGAAGCTTTCTTT. It encodes CASSPGGGPGTEAFF.

This clone is a singleton in its sample. The chain has TRBV7-2 and TRBJ1-3; tentatively, D is TRBD1 (6 bases). Germline lookup yields CDR1 SGHTA and CDR2 FQGNSA. The CDR3 loop spans 15 amino acids. Trimming removed 2 bases from V and 2 bases from J, with 10 bases in between. CDR3 protein: CASSLQGHPGNTIYF. The CDR3 DNA sequence: TGTGCCAGCAGCTTACAGGGGCATCCTGGAAACACCATATATTTT.

The count of this clone is one. The chain's CDR3 is CSAKLYATTNEKLFF. In nucleotides, the CDR3 is TGCAGCGCGAAGCTATACGCAACAACTAATGAAAAACTGTTTTTT. This chain uses TRBV29-1 with TRBJ1-4; D is undetermined. Trimming left V 7 bases short and J 0 bases short, with 15 bases between. Per germline, CDR1 SQVTM and CDR2 ANQGSEA. This CDR3 region has 15 residues.

This chain links TRBV3-1 (or the pseudogene TRBV3-2) with TRBJ2-3, with 7 bases matching TRBD2. CDR1 and CDR2 from the germline V gene are LGHDT and YNNKEL (reference sequence). After removal of 4 bases from V and 0 bases from J, the junction contained 10 bases not matched to a gene. There are 17 residues in the CDR3. CDR3 coding DNA: TGTGCCAGCAGCCGCTCCTTGACTAGCAGAAGCACAGATACGCAGTATTTT. Its protein product is CASSRSLTSRSTDTQYF.

The rearrangement joins TRBV5-1 to TRBJ1-2; TRBD1 might be the D (5 bases). This CDR3 region has 16 residues. Germline CDR1 is SGHRS and CDR2 is YFSETQ. Trimming left V 4 bases short and J 8 bases short, with 24 bases between. This CDR3 is CASSQPDSAQQGGYTF. The CDR3 coding sequence is TGCGCCAGCAGCCAACCTGACAGCGCCCAACAAGGGGGCTACACCTTC.

This clone was observed a few times. This sequence joins TRBV7-9 and TRBJ2-7, with D perhaps TRBD1 (6 bases). V gave up 1 base and J gave up 0 bases, with 13 bases separating them. Germline CDR1 reads SEHNR; CDR2 reads FQNEAQ (reference sequence). The CDR3 loop spans 16 amino acids. CDR3 DNA: TGTGCCAGCAGCTTAGGGCAGGGGTTCAGCTCCTACGAGCAGTACTTC. Translation gives CASSLGQGFSSYEQYF.

The table lists this clone with a count of one. The chain couples TRBV6-1 to TRBJ1-5; the D is unclear. Trimming left V 4 bases short and J 7 bases short, with 26 bases between. This CDR3 spans 18 amino acids. Looked up from germline, CDR1 is MNHNS and CDR2 is SASEGT. The CDR3 here is CASSAPLGGEGARQPQHF. The CDR3 coding sequence is TGTGCCAGCAGTGCTCCGCTTGGTGGGGAGGGTGCAAGGCAGCCCCAGCATTTT.

This clone appeared a single time. The rearrangement links TRBV28 to TRBJ1-6; 9 positions agree with TRBD1. CDR3 length: 14 amino acids. Trimming took 6 bases from V and 10 from J; bases not matched to a gene: 7. Germline assignment: CDR1 MDHEN and CDR2 SYDVKM. Here the CDR3 DNA reads TGTGCCAGCAGCCTAGGACAGGGGTCGTCACCCCTCCACTTT. Encoded protein: CASSLGQGSSPLHF.

V usage is TRBV7-2 and J usage is TRBJ2-4; 8 bases are a match to TRBD1. CDR3 length: 19 amino acids. V was pared by 2 bases and J by 1 base, with 13 bases of the junction left unmatched. CDR1 is SGHTA and CDR2 is FQGNSA in the germline V gene. CDR3 region: CASSLRGPGGGEAKNIQYF. The DNA for the CDR3 is TGTGCCAGCAGCTTAAGGGGGCCAGGGGGCGGCGAGGCCAAAAACATTCAGTACTTC.

A single count supports this clone. The gene calls are TRBV2 and TRBJ2-1, with TRBD1 matching 9 bases. The CDR3 has 14 residues. Germline CDR1 reads SNHLY; CDR2 reads FYNNEI. The junction had 6 bases not matched to a gene; V was cut back by 6 bases and J by 6 bases. For the CDR3, the DNA is TGTGCCAGCAGGGGACAGGGAGTAGGCAATGAGCAGTTCTTC. This gives the protein CASRGQGVGNEQFF.

The chain joins TRBV5-6 to TRBJ1-1; no firm D call. Trimming cost V 3 bases and J 4 bases, with 4 bases left between them. The CDR3 consists of 11 residues. CDR1 and CDR2 (germline): SGHDT, YYEEEE. The CDR3 sequence is CASSSITEAFF. The CDR3 DNA reads TGTGCCAGCAGCTCAATCACTGAAGCTTTCTTT.

The V call is TRBV27, the J call TRBJ1-2; no firm D call. Trimming pared 4 bases from V and 5 bases from J, leaving 11 bases between. The germline V gene has CDR1 MNHEY and CDR2 SMNVEV (reference sequence). The CDR3 totals 13 residues. CDR3 in amino acids: CASSSIRQYGYTF. The CDR3 bases are TGTGCCAGCAGTTCAATCCGTCAGTATGGCTACACCTTC.

The count of this clone is one. The V and J genes are TRBV14 and TRBJ2-5; 7 bases line up with TRBD1. From germline, CDR1 is SGHDN and CDR2 FVKESK. The CDR3 extends over 15 amino acids. Trimming at V came to 2 bases and at J to 2 bases, leaving 5 bases not matched to a gene. CDR3 DNA sequence: TGTGCCAGCAGCCAACTGACAGGGTCACAAGAGACCCAGTACTTC. As protein: CASSQLTGSQETQYF.

Notes on this clone: The sample holds other DNA sequences that translate to the same CDR3. The V call is TRBV5-1, the J call TRBJ1-2, with D tentatively TRBD1 (6 bases). The germline V gene has CDR1 SGHRS and CDR2 YFSETQ. The CDR3 runs 14 residues. V lost 0 bases and J lost 4, with 10 bases in between. The DNA of the CDR3 is TGCGCCAGCAGCTTGGGGCAGGGGTCCTATGGCTACACCTTC. Its protein is CASSLGQGSYGYTF.

This chain joins TRBV29-1 and TRBJ2-7; tentative D call: TRBD2 (6 bases). V was shortened by 4 bases and J by 5 bases, with 21 bases between the two germline ends. CDR1 and CDR2 from the germline V gene are SQVTM and ANQGSEA. The CDR3 has 15 amino acids. DNA for the CDR3: TGCAGCGTTGGGGGAGGTAGGAGGGTGGTGGACGAGCAGTACTTC. Its translation is CSVGGGRRVVDEQYF.

The chain is built from TRBV27 and TRBJ1-2; tentative D call: TRBD1 (5 bases). The CDR3 loop spans 15 amino acids. Looked up from germline, CDR1 is MNHEY and CDR2 is SMNVEV (reference sequence). Between the trimmed V and J ends, which lost 5 bases and 4 bases, there was a span of 17 bases. CDR3 DNA sequence: TGTGCCAGCAGTCCTTTAGACAGTCAACCCTATGGCTACACCTTC. Its translation is CASSPLDSQPYGYTF.

The chain links TRBV7-3 to TRBJ2-2; weak D call: TRBD2 (5 bases). The germline V gene has CDR1 SGHTA and CDR2 FQGTGA. V lost 9 bases and J 4 bases, leaving 15 bases between the germline ends. The CDR3 contains 14 residues. The CDR3, as DNA: TGTGCCAGTTCCTCCGGGGATTTCACCGGGGAGCTGTTTTTT. This encodes CASSSGDFTGELFF.

The chain combines TRBV6-1 with TRBJ1-1; 7 bases are shared with TRBD1. The junction had 15 bases not matched to a gene; V was cut back by 2 bases and J by 0 bases. CDR1 MNHNS and CDR2 SASEGT come from the germline V gene. CDR3 length equals 19 residues. CDR3 nucleotides: TGTGCCAGCAGTGAACAAAAAGCACAGGGGTTACGCTTGAACACTGAAGCTTTCTTT. Its translation is CASSEQKAQGLRLNTEAFF.

The CDR3: CASSPGLAGDRDTQYF. The CDR3 DNA reads as TGTGCCAGCAGCCCGGGACTAGCGGGGGACCGGGATACGCAGTATTTT. The chain has TRBV7-2 and TRBJ2-3; TRBD2 matches 14 bases. V lost 5 bases, J lost 6 bases, and 7 bases stayed unmatched. Germline V gene sequence: CDR1 SGHTA, CDR2 FQGNSA. This CDR3 has 16 amino acids.

The chain employs TRBV5-1 and TRBJ1-2, with TRBD1 matching over 10 bases. Germline assignment: CDR1 SGHRS and CDR2 YFSETQ. Trimming removed 0 bases from V and 2 bases from J; junction bases left unmatched: 1. CDR3 length: 15 amino acids. The CDR3 sequence is CASSLGDRGNYGYTF. CDR3 sequence (DNA): TGCGCCAGCAGCTTGGGGGACAGGGGAAACTATGGCTACACCTTC. The full variable domain, rest sourced from reference TRBV5-1 and TRBJ1-2, is KAGVTQTPRYLIKTRGQQVTLSCSPISGHRSVSWYQQTPGQGLQFLFEYFSETQRNKGNFPGRFSGRQFSNSRSEMNVSTLELGDSALYLCASSLGDRGNYGYTFGSGTRLTVV.

This chain joins TRBV9 and TRBJ1-2; 9 nucleotides align to TRBD1. The V gene's germline CDR1 is SGDLS and CDR2 YYNGEE. Trimming took 0 bases from V and 1 from J; bases not matched to a gene: 1. The CDR3 contains 15 residues. The CDR3, as DNA: TGTGCCAGCAGCGTAGGACAGGGGGTTAACTATGGCTACACCTTC. Residues: CASSVGQGVNYGYTF.

This clone appeared once. This chain joins TRBV7-3 and TRBJ2-3; 8 nucleotides match TRBD1. This CDR3 comprises 18 residues. The V gene's germline CDR1 is SGHTA and CDR2 FQGTGA. The trim removed 4 bases at V and 4 bases at J, leaving 16 bases unmatched. The CDR3 loop reads CASSSTGVITRTADTQYF. CDR3 in DNA: TGTGCCAGCAGCTCGACAGGGGTTATAACCCGCACTGCAGATACGCAGTATTTT.

The V call is TRBV9, the J call TRBJ1-6; TRBD1 might be the D (5 bases). V was trimmed by 0 bases and J by 0 bases, leaving 7 bases between them. CDR3 length equals 16 residues. Germline assignment: CDR1 SGDLS and CDR2 YYNGEE. The CDR3 DNA reads TGTGCCAGCAGCGTAGGCAGGGACTCCTATAATTCACCCCTCCACTTT. This sequence encodes CASSVGRDSYNSPLHF.

CDR3 sequence reads: CASSLASGRETQYF. The CDR3 bases are TGCGCCAGCAGCTTGGCCTCTGGGCGAGAGACCCAGTACTTC. The chain links TRBV5-1 to TRBJ2-5, with unresolved D. This CDR3 contains 14 residues. V lost 0 bases, J lost 4 bases, and 10 bases lay in between. The germline CDR1 and CDR2 sequences are SGHRS and YFSETQ.

The chain is built from TRBV7-2 and TRBJ1-2; no definite D call. V gave up 5 bases and J gave up 0 bases, with 16 bases separating them. The CDR3 is 16 residues long. CDR1 SGHTA and CDR2 FQGNSA come from the germline V gene. This CDR3 is CASSHGGQRANYGYTF. The CDR3 DNA is TGTGCCAGCAGCCACGGTGGCCAGCGAGCTAACTATGGCTACACCTTC.

V is TRBV30 and J is TRBJ2-5, with 8 bases fitting TRBD1. With 2 bases clipped from V and 3 bases from J, the junction kept 8 bases outside the gene matches. The CDR3 length is 15 residues. Germline loops: CDR1 GTSNPN, CDR2 SVGIG (reference sequence). The CDR3 coding sequence is TGTGCCTGGAGTATGTATGGACAGGGAAAAGAGACCCAGTACTTC. Protein product: CAWSMYGQGKETQYF.